The 9 T cell receptor beta chains listed next were all sequenced from one sample in a study of blood T cell repertoires in COVID-19. TCRdb's table, derived via immunoSEQ multiplex PCR, lists solely in-frame clones and lacks some. The sample lists 130,000 or so clones, about 86% occurring once. Specimen: peripheral blood. Source of these receptors: a woman between 55 and 75 years old with acute or convalescent COVID-19.

The chain is built from TRBV4-1 and TRBJ2-7, with D possibly being TRBD2 (6 bases). V dropped 4 bases and J dropped 1 base, with 23 bases sitting between them. CDR3 size: 18 residues. The germline V gene has CDR1 MGHRA and CDR2 YSYEKL. CDR3 sequence reads: CASSLTAVSSVRSYEQYF. The CDR3 nucleotides read TGCGCCAGCAGCCTAACAGCAGTGTCTAGCGTGAGATCCTACGAGCAGTACTTC.

This chain joins TRBV28 and TRBJ2-7; TRBD2 agrees at 8 bases. V dropped 1 base and J dropped 3; count of bases not matched to a gene: 8. The CDR3 loop spans 16 amino acids. Germline V lookup: CDR1 MDHEN, CDR2 SYDVKM. Here the CDR3 DNA reads TGTGCCAGCAGTTTATCCCCCGGGGCGGGGGGCTACGAGCAGTACTTC. Its protein product is CASSLSPGAGGYEQYF.

V gene TRBV9 combines with J gene TRBJ2-1, with D maybe TRBD2 (5 bases). With 0 bases removed from V and 1 base from J, the gap between germline ends came to 11 bases. This CDR3 is built from 16 residues. Germline V gives CDR1 SGDLS, CDR2 YYNGEE. The CDR3 nucleotides read TGTGCCAGCAGCGTAGATGCTAGCAGGTCCTACAATGAGCAGTTCTTC. It is translated as CASSVDASRSYNEQFF. Full variable domain (missing parts from reference TRBV9 and TRBJ2-1): DSGVTQTPKHLITATGQRVTLRCSPRSGDLSVYWYQQSLDQGLQFLIQYYNGEERAKGNILERFSAQQFPDLHSELNLSSLELGDSALYFCASSVDASRSYNEQFFGPGTRLTVL.

CDR3 region: CASSLVSLTSGGRWETQYF. CDR3 bases: TGTGCCAGCAGCTTAGTTTCCCTGACTAGCGGGGGCCGGTGGGAGACCCAGTACTTC. The chain carries TRBV7-2 and TRBJ2-5; 12 nucleotides align to TRBD2. The CDR3 consists of 19 residues. CDR1 is SGHTA and CDR2 is FQGNSA in the germline V gene. The J segment lost 5 bases and the V segment lost 1 base, leaving 14 bases of the junction unmatched. The full variable domain, completed using reference TRBV7-2 and TRBJ2-5, is GAGVSQSPSNKVTEKGKDVELRCDPISGHTALYWYRQSLGQGLEFLIYFQGNSAPDKSGLPSDRFSAERTGGSVSTLTIQRTQQEDSAVYLCASSLVSLTSGGRWETQYFGPGTRLLVL.

This chain links TRBV19 with TRBJ1-1; a possible D gene is TRBD1 (6 bases). Germline V gene sequence: CDR1 LNHDA, CDR2 SQIVND (reference sequence). V was clipped by 6 bases and J by 4 bases, with 12 bases between them. The CDR3 spans 13 residues. This CDR3 reads CASRAGAGTEAFF. The CDR3 DNA sequence: TGTGCCAGTAGGGCAGGGGCAGGCACTGAAGCTTTCTTT.

This clone has just one count. The gene calls are TRBV5-4 and TRBJ2-2; D is ambiguous. Germline loops: CDR1 SGHNT, CDR2 YYREEE (reference sequence). The CDR3 length is 16 residues. V lost 0 bases to trimming and J lost 4 bases, with 13 bases between them. The DNA of the CDR3 is TGTGCCAGCAGCTTGGGAGCCCGCCCGGTCACCGGGGAGCTGTTTTTT. It specifies CASSLGARPVTGELFF.

The chain couples TRBV6-5 to TRBJ1-2; 7 bases match TRBD1. Germline V gene sequence: CDR1 MNHEY, CDR2 SVGAGI. J lost 5 bases, V lost 4 bases, and 4 bases had no gene match. This CDR3 contains 13 residues. CDR3 in DNA: TGTGCCAGCAGTTCCACAGGGGTTTATGGCTACACCTTC. It translates to CASSSTGVYGYTF.

The chain carries TRBV19 and TRBJ2-5; unclear D gene. This CDR3 comprises 15 residues. CDR1 is LNHDA and CDR2 is SQIVND in the germline V gene (reference sequence). Trimming stripped 2 bases from V and 5 bases from J, with 15 bases between. The CDR3 bases are TGTGCCAGTAGTATAACGGCGGCCCCCCGGGAGACCCAGTACTTC. Protein product: CASSITAAPRETQYF.

This clone was counted once. The V call is TRBV5-5, the J call TRBJ1-6; no firm D call. The CDR3 totals 17 residues. The V and J ends lost 2 bases and 0 bases respectively, with 12 bases between them. The germline V gene encodes CDR1 SGHKS and CDR2 YYEKEE (reference sequence). The CDR3 is CASSLRDRSSYNSPLHF. In DNA, the CDR3 is TGTGCCAGCAGCTTACGAGATAGGAGCTCCTATAATTCACCCCTCCACTTT.